This TCR beta chain was observed in a study of graft-versus-host responses after intestinal transplantation. Across the study: All recipients got anti-thymocyte globulin induction, then tacrolimus and steroids for about 3 years.

CDR3 size: 13 residues. Trimming removed 0 bases at V and 4 bases at J, with 7 bases between. Germline V lookup: CDR1 SGHNT, CDR2 YYREEE (reference sequence). Whole-study findings and limits: Some patients had graft-donor T cell macrochimerism, and their allografts showed high graft-versus-host to host-versus-graft clonal ratios. Investigators detected GvH clones in recipient marrow, with some emerging earlier in ileum or blood.

About this clone itself: What it recognizes is unknown.

Sequenced by immunoSEQ multiplex PCR; TCRdb stores in-frame clones only, minus some. This table holds about 120,000 clones, approximately 92% found once. The source was unstimulated CD4+ T cells sorted from spleen or lymph node cells, collected before intestinal transplant. The chain uses TRBV5-4 and TRBJ1-2; no reliable D call. This TCR was recovered from a human donor who received an intestinal transplant. The CDR3 DNA reads TGTGCCAGCAGCTTGGGCAGCGCCTATGGCTACACCTTC. This gives the protein CASSLGSAYGYTF.